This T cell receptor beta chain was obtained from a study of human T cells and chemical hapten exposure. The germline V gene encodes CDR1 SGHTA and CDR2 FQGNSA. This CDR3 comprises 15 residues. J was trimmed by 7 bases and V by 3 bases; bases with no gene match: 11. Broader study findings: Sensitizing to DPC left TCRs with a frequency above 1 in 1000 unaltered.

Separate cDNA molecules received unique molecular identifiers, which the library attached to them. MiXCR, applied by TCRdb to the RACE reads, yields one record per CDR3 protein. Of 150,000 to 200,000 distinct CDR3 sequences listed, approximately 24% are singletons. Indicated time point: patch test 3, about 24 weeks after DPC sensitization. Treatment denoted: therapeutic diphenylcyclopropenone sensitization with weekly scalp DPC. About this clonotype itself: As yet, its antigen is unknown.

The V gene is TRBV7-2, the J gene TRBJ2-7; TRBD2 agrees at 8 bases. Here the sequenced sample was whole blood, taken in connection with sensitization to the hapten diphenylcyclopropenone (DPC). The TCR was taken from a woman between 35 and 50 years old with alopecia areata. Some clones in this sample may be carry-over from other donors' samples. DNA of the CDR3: TGTGCCAGCAGCTTTCGCCCAGCGGGAGCGCGGGAGCAGTACTTC. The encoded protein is CASSFRPAGAREQYF.